This TCR beta chain was sequenced during a study of CD4 T cell repertoires in COVID-19. With regard to this clone: Its antigen is unidentified.

TCRdb keeps only in-frame clones here, not all; method: immunoSEQ multiplex PCR. The sample has 65,000 to 95,000 clones, about four fifths seen once. The study, taken as a whole, reports: Sharing of several most expanded SARS-CoV-2-reactive clonotypes across memory subsets suggested intraclonal diversification. Some SARS-CoV-2 clonotypes, between 7 and 25%, recurred in SARS-CoV and/or HKU1 cultures.

Germline V gene lookup returns CDR1 SGHTS and CDR2 YDEGEE. This CDR3 comprises 13 residues. Trimming removed 1 base at V and 5 bases at J, with 7 bases between. The sequences come from CD4+ T cells from peripheral blood, collected after recovery from COVID-19. The source of this sequence is a human donor who had COVID-19. The chain employs TRBV5-8 and TRBJ2-1; a weak D match, TRBD1 (6 bases). The CDR3 region has the DNA TGTGCCAGCAGCTTGTACAGGGACAATGAGCAGTTCTTC. As protein: CASSLYRDNEQFF.